The rows below give T cell receptor beta chains drawn from one sample of a study of shared clonotypes between healthy human individuals. Data came from immunoSEQ multiplex PCR; TCRdb stores just in-frame clones and leaves some out. Here the sample spans 2 million to 2.5 million clones, more than 90% being singletons. Sequenced input: naive CD4+ T cells sorted from blood. Every receptor here comes from a young man in good health. CDR3s include the opening cysteine and the closing phenylalanine or tryptophan. The D gene is left open where the match is weak. Expanded clones get a size class; other rows say once, few or many, or leave the size out.

clone_size	v_call	j_call	d_call	cdr3_aa	cdr3_nt
.	TRBV7-9	TRBJ1-2	.	CASSLSATDGYTF	TGTGCCAGCAGCTTAAGTGCGACGGATGGCTACACCTTC
.	TRBV2	TRBJ1-4	.	CASHSGALGEKLFF	TGTGCCAGCCACTCCGGGGCCCTAGGGGAAAAACTGTTTTTT
.	TRBV18	TRBJ1-1	.	CASSPGRRDTEAFF	TGTGCCAGCTCACCGGGACGGAGAGACACTGAAGCTTTCTTT
.	TRBV30	TRBJ1-6	.	CAWSVLRTDGGGPLHF	TGTGCCTGGAGTGTATTAAGGACAGACGGTGGGGGACCCCTCCACTTT
.	TRBV5-6	TRBJ2-3	TRBD2	CASSPGTSGKTDTQYF	TGTGCCAGCAGCCCCGGGACTAGCGGGAAGACAGATACGCAGTATTTT
.	TRBV5-1	TRBJ1-3	.	CASSSTGSGNTIYF	TGCGCCAGCAGCTCAACAGGGTCTGGAAACACCATATATTTT
.	TRBV30	TRBJ2-7	TRBD1	CAWRKADRKVYEQYF	TGTGCCTGGAGGAAGGCGGACAGGAAGGTCTACGAGCAGTACTTC
.	TRBV7-2	TRBJ2-2	TRBD1	CASSFRGGGPGELFF	TGTGCCAGCAGCTTTCGAGGGGGCGGACCCGGGGAGCTGTTTTTT
.	TRBV30	TRBJ2-4	.	CAWRGNLAKNIQYF	TGTGCCTGGAGGGGAAATCTAGCCAAAAACATTCAGTACTTC
.	TRBV5-1	TRBJ2-5	.	CASSSRGDETQYF	TGCGCCAGCAGCTCCAGGGGGGATGAGACCCAGTACTTC
.	TRBV9	TRBJ2-2	.	CASSVSRNPGELFF	TGTGCCAGCAGCGTATCCAGGAACCCCGGGGAGCTGTTTTTT
.	TRBV7-2	TRBJ1-1	.	CASSLVWGVDTEAFF	TGTGCCAGCAGCTTAGTATGGGGGGTTGACACTGAAGCTTTCTTT
.	TRBV23-1	TRBJ1-5	.	CASSELNWAENQPQHF	TGCGCCAGCAGTGAATTGAACTGGGCAGAGAATCAGCCCCAGCATTTT
.	TRBV6-5	TRBJ1-1	TRBD1	CASSRGTEAFF	TGTGCCAGCAGCAGGGGGACTGAAGCTTTCTTT
.	TRBV2	TRBJ2-1	.	CASSEGTWAYNEQFF	TGTGCCAGCAGTGAAGGGACCTGGGCCTACAATGAGCAGTTCTTC
.	TRBV5-4	TRBJ2-5	.	CASSSGGTYQETQYF	TGTGCCAGCAGCTCGGGTGGAACGTACCAAGAGACCCAGTACTTC
few	TRBV6-5	TRBJ1-2	.	CASSAGYGYTF	TGTGCCAGCAGTGCGGGGTATGGCTACACCTTC
.	TRBV5-1	TRBJ2-7	.	CASSESSGGAVYEQYF	TGCGCCAGCAGCGAAAGTTCCGGGGGCGCCGTCTACGAGCAGTACTTC
.	TRBV19	TRBJ1-6	.	CASSIGQGHYNSPLHF	TGTGCCAGTAGTATTGGGCAGGGCCACTATAATTCACCCCTCCACTTT
.	TRBV15	TRBJ2-2	.	CATSRNRLSGELFF	TGTGCCACCAGCAGAAATAGACTTTCCGGGGAGCTGTTTTTT
.	TRBV7-9	TRBJ1-1	.	CASSDVGGSNTEAFF	TGTGCCAGCAGCGACGTGGGGGGCTCGAACACTGAAGCTTTCTTT
.	TRBV6-5	TRBJ1-2	.	CASSSPTPGVSGYTF	TGTGCCAGCAGTTCCCCCACCCCAGGGGTGAGTGGCTACACCTTC
.	TRBV4-3	TRBJ2-3	TRBD2	CASSRETAGGPTDTQYF	TGCGCCAGCAGCCGAGAAACAGCGGGAGGCCCCACAGATACGCAGTATTTT
once	TRBV6-1	TRBJ1-5	.	CASSTTRNQPQHF	TGTGCCAGCAGCACTACGCGAAATCAGCCCCAGCATTTT
.	TRBV19	TRBJ2-5	.	CASSKVTGTSQETQYF	TGTGCCAGTAGTAAGGTTACCGGAACTAGCCAAGAGACCCAGTACTTC
once	TRBV5-6	TRBJ2-7	.	CASSSGNRGGHEQYF	TGTGCCAGCAGCTCGGGAAACCGGGGAGGTCACGAGCAGTACTTC
.	TRBV7-8	TRBJ2-7	TRBD1	CASSARTGPYEQYF	TGTGCCAGCAGCGCCAGGACAGGGCCTTACGAGCAGTACTTC
once	TRBV6-1	TRBJ2-7	.	CASVGGGTYEQYF	TGTGCCAGCGTTGGGGGGGGCACCTACGAGCAGTACTTC
.	TRBV10-3	TRBJ2-1	.	CAISGLPGRNEQFF	TGTGCCATCAGTGGCCTTCCCGGGCGTAATGAGCAGTTCTTC
.	TRBV6-1	TRBJ1-5	.	CASSEQGINSPQHF	TGTGCCAGCAGTGAACAGGGCATTAATTCACCCCAGCATTTT
.	TRBV5-4	TRBJ2-5	.	CASSPVPGQEETQYF	TGTGCCAGCAGCCCGGTACCGGGACAAGAAGAGACCCAGTACTTC
.	TRBV7-8	TRBJ2-7	.	CASSFRDYPLEQYF	TGTGCCAGCAGCTTTCGCGACTATCCTCTGGAGCAGTACTTC
.	TRBV6-5	TRBJ1-2	.	CASSYSRTGTGYTF	TGTGCCAGCAGTTACTCCCGAACAGGGACTGGCTACACCTTC
once	TRBV19	TRBJ1-2	.	CASSLGRTDYGYTF	TGTGCCAGTAGTCTGGGACGTACGGACTATGGCTACACCTTC
.	TRBV5-4	TRBJ2-5	.	CASSLAAHGETQYF	TGTGCCAGCAGCTTGGCTGCCCACGGGGAGACCCAGTACTTC
.	TRBV6-5	TRBJ2-5	TRBD1	CASSLQGANFQETQYF	TGTGCCAGCAGTTTACAGGGGGCGAATTTCCAAGAGACCCAGTACTTC
once	TRBV28	TRBJ2-7	TRBD1	CASSLGGTGPHEQYF	TGTGCCAGCAGTTTAGGGGGGACAGGGCCCCACGAGCAGTACTTC
.	TRBV5-1	TRBJ1-1	.	CASTPSTGNTEAFF	TGCGCCAGCACCCCCTCGACAGGGAACACTGAAGCTTTCTTT
.	TRBV29-1	TRBJ2-5	.	CSPRVWETQYF	TGCAGCCCGCGGGTGTGGGAGACCCAGTACTTC
.	TRBV18	TRBJ1-6	TRBD1	CASSPGQGLHSPLHF	TGTGCCAGCTCACCGGGACAGGGGTTACATTCACCCCTCCACTTT
.	TRBV6-5	TRBJ1-6	.	CASSRGSSYNSPLHF	TGTGCCAGCAGCCGGGGGAGCTCCTATAATTCACCCCTCCACTTT
.	TRBV19	TRBJ2-7	TRBD1	CASSIGQGDAYEQYF	TGTGCCAGTAGTATAGGACAGGGGGATGCCTACGAGCAGTACTTC
.	TRBV4-3	TRBJ1-1	TRBD1	CASSQEQGVYTEAFF	TGCGCCAGCAGCCAGGAACAGGGGGTTTACACTGAAGCTTTCTTT
once	TRBV6-5	TRBJ2-7	TRBD1	CASRVTGAVYEQYF	TGTGCCAGCAGAGTTACAGGGGCAGTCTACGAGCAGTACTTC
.	TRBV27	TRBJ2-2	TRBD2	CASTLKGRLAGYTGELFF	TGTGCCAGCACACTCAAGGGAAGACTAGCGGGGTACACCGGGGAGCTGTTTTTT
.	TRBV4-3	TRBJ2-2	TRBD1	CASSHLIPQGAHGELFF	TGCGCCAGCAGCCACCTCATACCCCAGGGGGCTCACGGGGAGCTGTTTTTT
.	TRBV6-5	TRBJ1-2	.	CASSYSPGYYGYTF	TGTGCCAGCAGTTACTCGCCAGGGTACTATGGCTACACCTTC
once	TRBV9	TRBJ1-6	.	CASSVTGYNSPLHF	TGTGCCAGCAGCGTTACAGGGTATAATTCACCCCTCCACTTT
few	TRBV5-1	TRBJ1-6	.	CASSLGHQGNNSPLHF	TGCGCCAGCAGCTTGGGGCACCAGGGCAATAATTCACCCCTCCACTTT
.	TRBV11-1	TRBJ2-7	.	CASSLFGAPAYEQYF	TGTGCCAGCAGCTTATTCGGGGCCCCCGCCTACGAGCAGTACTTC
.	TRBV11-2	TRBJ2-7	TRBD1	CASSAGTGFYEQYF	TGTGCCAGCAGCGCCGGGACAGGCTTTTACGAGCAGTACTTC
.	TRBV15	TRBJ2-2	.	CATSPRWVQRGPGELFF	TGTGCCACCAGCCCCCGCTGGGTCCAACGAGGTCCCGGGGAGCTGTTTTTT